These T cell receptor beta chains were read from a single sample in a study of CD8 T cells in ankylosing spondylitis. In TCRdb, the 5' RACE reads were re-called with MiXCR into one record per CDR3 protein. This table has 350,000 to 550,000 distinct CDR3 sequences, 25% to 30% appearing once. The sequencing input was blood, either unsorted or a sorted T cell fraction (not recorded which). Receptor source: a male donor with ankylosing spondylitis. CDR3s include the opening cysteine and the closing phenylalanine or tryptophan. The D gene is left open where the match is weak. The size of a clone is reported for some rows only, either as once, few or many, or as a class for expanded clones.

j_gene,abundance,d_gene,v_gene,CDR3nt,CDR3aa
TRBJ1-1,NA,NA,TRBV27,TGCACCAGCAGTTTATCCACAGGTTGGGCTTTCTTT,CTSSLSTGWAFF
TRBJ2-1,few,TRBD1,TRBV7-2,TGTGCCAGCAGCTCTGGACAGGGGAAGTACAATGAGCAGTTCTTC,CASSSGQGKYNEQFF
TRBJ1-2,few,NA,TRBV5-1,TGCGCCAGCAGCTTGGCCCCAGGGGACTATGGCTACACCTTC,CASSLAPGDYGYTF
TRBJ2-2,many,NA,TRBV5-1,TGCGCCAGCACCGGGGACGGATACACCGGGGAGCTGTTTTTT,CASTGDGYTGELFF
TRBJ2-2,NA,NA,TRBV12-3/TRBV12-4,TGTGCCAGCAGTTGGGAAGTCCGAACCGGGGAGCTGTTTTTT,CASSWEVRTGELFF
TRBJ1-4,NA,NA,TRBV11-2,TGTGCCAGCAGCTTAAAGGGCAGGGATAATGAAAAACTGTTTTTT,CASSLKGRDNEKLFF
TRBJ2-3,few,NA,TRBV5-8,TGTGCCAGCAGCTTGGTTAATATCGGCACAGATACGCAGTATTTT,CASSLVNIGTDTQYF
TRBJ2-7,few,NA,TRBV5-1,TGCGCCAGCAGCTTCTCCCGGATCTCCTACGAGCAGTACTTC,CASSFSRISYEQYF
TRBJ2-5,NA,NA,TRBV5-1,TGCGCCAGCAGCTTGGGGACAATCGAAGAGACCCAGTACTTC,CASSLGTIEETQYF
TRBJ1-5,NA,TRBD1,TRBV7-9,TGTGCCAGTGGGACAGGCAATCAGCCCCAGCATTTT,CASGTGNQPQHF
TRBJ1-2,NA,NA,TRBV20-1,TGCAGTGCTACGTTGGGGGTTGGCTACACCTTC,CSATLGVGYTF
TRBJ2-1,few,NA,TRBV20-1,TGCAGTGCTAGGAGGGGGATCGGGAAGGTCGATGAGCAGTTCTTC,CSARRGIGKVDEQFF
TRBJ1-1,NA,NA,TRBV5-1,TGCGCCAGCAGCCAAGGGGTTGGGAACACTGAAGCTTTCTTT,CASSQGVGNTEAFF
TRBJ1-2,NA,NA,TRBV27,TGTGCCAGCAGTTGGACCTCGGGCCATGGCTACACCTTC,CASSWTSGHGYTF
TRBJ1-2,NA,NA,TRBV4-2,TGTGCCAGCAGCCATCCTGACAGGTCTAACTATGGCTACACCTTC,CASSHPDRSNYGYTF
TRBJ2-7,NA,TRBD2,TRBV25-1,TGTGCCAGCAGTGAAGGAAAAGGGAGGGGTGGGGCCACCTACGAGCAGTACTTC,CASSEGKGRGGATYEQYF
TRBJ1-6,few,NA,TRBV7-9,TGTGCCAGCAGCTTGACAGGATCGAATTCACCCCTCCACTTT,CASSLTGSNSPLHF
TRBJ1-1,once,NA,TRBV27,TGTGCCAGCAGTGCCCGGGACCACCCTGTTGAAGCTTTCTTT,CASSARDHPVEAFF
TRBJ1-6,NA,NA,TRBV5-1,TGCGCCAGAACAGCAGAAGGAAGGGTACTAAACTCACCCCTCCACTTT,CARTAEGRVLNSPLHF
TRBJ2-5,NA,NA,TRBV25-1,TGTGCCAGCAGTGTAGGGTGGCAAGAGACCCAGTACTTC,CASSVGWQETQYF